The T cell receptor (beta chain) described here comes from a study of read filtering for tumor transcriptome and immune sequencing. Turning to the study itself: Per sample, TCR-region reads ranged about 4.05 to 10.27 million by IR-seq, roughly 80 to 1273 by RNA-seq. Study conclusions and caveats: Even smaller IR-seq throughput identified most shared clonotypes.

From about 400 ng of RNA, a library with molecular barcoded alpha/delta and beta/gamma adaptors was made. TCRdb reprocessed the reads via MiXCR and lists one record per CDR3 protein. The repertoire holds 62,000 or so distinct CDR3 sequences, with 20% as singletons. The sample holds many counts of this clonotype. Its antigen is not known. Trimming removed 3 bases from V and 1 base from J, with 11 bases in between. The length of the CDR3 is 14 residues. Germline loops: CDR1 DFQATT, CDR2 SNEGSKA (reference sequence). Sequenced: a population of CD138-negative cells sorted from bone marrow. J is TRBJ2-3 and V is TRBV20-1; perhaps D is TRBD1 or TRBD2 (6 bases each). This clonotype originated in a donor at least 40 years old with multiple myeloma. CDR3 in amino acids: CSARDGGRTDTQYF. Written as DNA, the CDR3 is TGCAGTGCTAGGGACGGGGGCCGCACAGATACGCAGTATTTT.